The 8 T cell receptor beta chains below come from one sample, sequenced in a study of blood T cell repertoires in COVID-19. The protocol was immunoSEQ multiplex PCR, while the TCRdb copy is restricted to in-frame clones and leaves out a portion. Of 120,000 to 150,000 clones listed, about 91% are singletons. Sequencing used peripheral blood. These receptors were obtained from a human donor in a cohort sampled during active COVID-19.

The chain uses TRBV7-6 and TRBJ1-1; 8 nucleotides align to TRBD1. From germline, CDR1 is SGHVS and CDR2 FNYEAQ. The CDR3 length is 17 residues. V was clipped by 3 bases and J by 1 base; unmatched bases: 10. CDR3 sequence reads: CASSLEPGQASNTEAFF. Here the CDR3 DNA reads TGTGCCAGCAGCTTGGAGCCGGGACAGGCCTCGAACACTGAAGCTTTCTTT.

This clone was recorded at least ten times. The genes are TRBV7-3 and TRBJ2-1; 8 bases line up with TRBD1. V dropped 4 bases and J dropped 6; count of bases not matched to a gene: 5. The CDR3 runs to 14 residues. Germline V gives CDR1 SGHTA, CDR2 FQGTGA. CDR3 sequence: CASSSLQGGNEQFF. Written as DNA, the CDR3 is TGTGCCAGCAGCTCCCTACAGGGGGGCAATGAGCAGTTCTTC.

The genes are TRBV28 and TRBJ1-5; D unresolved. The CDR3 runs 11 residues. Germline V gives CDR1 MDHEN, CDR2 SYDVKM. The ends were cut back, 5 bases at V and 7 bases at J, with 6 bases in the middle. The CDR3, as DNA: TGTGCCAGCAGTCAGTACCAGCCCCAGCATTTT. This sequence encodes CASSQYQPQHF.

The genes are TRBV28 and TRBJ2-1, with TRBD2 matching 8 bases. Germline CDR1 reads MDHEN; CDR2 reads SYDVKM. The CDR3 is 14 amino acids. The junction had 2 bases not matched to a gene; V was cut back by 3 bases and J by 4 bases. CDR3 sequence (DNA): TGTGCCAGCAGTTTCTTAGCGGGGTACAATGAGCAGTTCTTC. This translates into CASSFLAGYNEQFF.

This sequence joins TRBV7-9 and TRBJ2-7; TRBD1 matches at 8 bases. Germline V CDR1 and CDR2: SEHNR, FQNEAQ (reference sequence). This CDR3 has 13 amino acids. V lost 5 bases and J lost 3; bases outside the gene matches: 3. The CDR3 DNA reads TGTGCCAGCAGCCCGACAGGGGTCTACGAGCAGTACTTC. This encodes CASSPTGVYEQYF.

The rearrangement joins TRBV5-1 to TRBJ2-5; D is undetermined. This CDR3 region has 14 residues. CDR1 is SGHRS, CDR2 YFSETQ, per germline. Deletions cut 2 bases from V and 3 bases from J, with 11 bases between. This CDR3 reads CASSFQDSKETQYF. In nucleotides, the CDR3 is TGCGCCAGCAGCTTCCAGGATTCCAAAGAGACCCAGTACTTC.

The V gene is TRBV30, the J gene TRBJ2-7; maybe TRBD1 (5 bases). Germline loops: CDR1 GTSNPN, CDR2 SVGIG (reference sequence). Trimming took off 0 bases at V and 0 bases at J, with 18 bases between the two ends. There are 17 residues in the CDR3. Here the CDR3 reads CAWSVYQGVMSSYEQYF. The CDR3 region has the DNA TGTGCCTGGAGTGTGTATCAGGGCGTGATGAGCTCCTACGAGCAGTACTTC.

The table lists this clone with a few counts. The rearrangement links TRBV7-2 to TRBJ1-6; D possibly corresponds to TRBD1 (6 bases). Trimming took off 2 bases at V and 10 bases at J, with 18 bases between the two ends. The CDR3 consists of 16 residues. CDR1 is SGHTA, CDR2 FQGNSA, per germline. The CDR3 sequence is CASSLNWNRVGSPLHF. CDR3 DNA: TGTGCCAGCAGCTTAAACTGGAACAGGGTGGGCTCACCCCTCCACTTT.